Each of the 29 T cell receptor beta chains below was sequenced from the same sample in a study of blood T cell repertoires in COVID-19. Generated by immunoSEQ multiplex PCR, the TCRdb table keeps only in-frame clones and is missing some. In the table there are about 47,000 clones, over 80% of which are singletons. Material for sequencing was peripheral blood. Receptor source: a human donor with active COVID-19. The donor label of this sample is uncertain.

J is TRBJ2-1 and V is TRBV6-5; the D gene is possibly TRBD1 (6 bases). CDR3 size: 14 residues. Trimming cost V 4 bases and J 1 base, with 8 bases left between them. Germline CDR1 and CDR2: MNHEY and SVGAGI. The CDR3 region has the DNA TGTGCCAGCAGTTTGGGGGCGTCCTACAATGAGCAGTTCTTC. It specifies CASSLGASYNEQFF.

The J gene is TRBJ2-7, the V gene TRBV27; the match to TRBD1 covers 11 bases. The junction had 7 bases not matched to a gene; V was cut back by 4 bases and J by 5 bases. Germline CDR1 is MNHEY and CDR2 is SMNVEV (reference sequence). This CDR3 has 15 amino acids. Written as DNA, the CDR3 is TGTGCCAGCAGTTCTTGGACAGGGGGCAGGCACGAGCAGTACTTC. It is translated as CASSSWTGGRHEQYF.

This clone was seen just once. The chain uses TRBV5-5 and TRBJ2-2; the match to TRBD2 covers 9 bases. CDR1 SGHKS and CDR2 YYEKEE come from the germline V gene (reference sequence). Trimming cost V 2 bases and J 6 bases; bases outside gene matches: 5. The length of the CDR3 is 15 residues. In nucleotides, the CDR3 is TGTGCCAGCAGCTTTGGGGTAGCGGGGGCCGGGGAGCTGTTTTTT. It specifies CASSFGVAGAGELFF. Full variable domain (missing parts from reference TRBV5-5 and TRBJ2-2): DAGVTQSPTHLIKTRGQQVTLRCSPISGHKSVSWYQQVLGQGPQFIFQYYEKEERGRGNFPDRFSARQFPNYSSELNVNALLLGDSALYLCASSFGVAGAGELFFGEGSRLTVL.

CDR3 nucleotides: TGTGCCAGCAGCCGGTTCAGCGGAGAGGCGGATACGCAGTATTTT. The encoded protein is CASSRFSGEADTQYF. V is TRBV6-5 and J is TRBJ2-3, with D possibly being TRBD2 (5 bases). Germline V gene data show CDR1 as MNHEY and CDR2 as SVGAGI. This CDR3 region has 15 residues. Trimming cost V 6 bases and J 6 bases, with 19 bases left between them.

The chain recombines TRBV27 with TRBJ2-1; TRBD2 agrees at 12 bases. The CDR3 spans 20 residues. V lost 3 bases, J lost 6 bases, and 18 bases stayed unmatched. In germline, CDR1 is MNHEY, CDR2 SMNVEV (reference sequence). The CDR3 DNA sequence: TGTGCCAGCAGTTTGTTAAGGGGATTGACTAGCGGGAGAAAGTTCAATGAGCAGTTCTTC. It yields the protein CASSLLRGLTSGRKFNEQFF.

V and J are TRBV5-8 and TRBJ2-1; 7 nucleotides align to TRBD2. The V segment lost 3 bases and the J segment 5 bases; nucleotides outside the gene matches: 2. The CDR3 has 13 amino acids. CDR1 is SGHTS and CDR2 is YDEGEE in the germline V gene. CDR3 sequence: CASSWGLNNEQFF. The CDR3 DNA is TGTGCCAGCAGCTGGGGACTAAACAATGAGCAGTTCTTC.

This chain uses TRBV7-3 with TRBJ2-2, with 10 bases fitting TRBD2. Trimming at V came to 5 bases and at J to 5 bases, leaving 11 bases not matched to a gene. This CDR3 spans 17 amino acids. From germline, CDR1 is SGHTA and CDR2 FQGTGA. CDR3 sequence: CASSPSAGGSQTGELFF. CDR3 DNA sequence: TGTGCCAGCAGCCCATCAGCGGGAGGGTCCCAAACCGGGGAGCTGTTTTTT.

The chain links TRBV7-6 to TRBJ2-7; 9 bases match TRBD2. Trimming cost V 5 bases and J 0 bases; bases outside gene matches: 5. The germline gives CDR1 SGHVS, CDR2 FNYEAQ. CDR3 length: 15 residues. CDR3 protein: CASSTEREDSYEQYF. The CDR3 DNA follows: TGTGCCAGCAGCACTGAGCGGGAGGACTCCTACGAGCAGTACTTC. Combining the CDR3 with reference TRBV7-6 and TRBJ2-7 gives the whole variable domain GAGVSQSPRYKVTKRGQDVALRCDPISGHVSLYWYRQALGQGPEFLTYFNYEAQQDKSGLPNDRFSAERPEGSISTLTIQRTEQRDSAMYRCASSTEREDSYEQYFGPGTRLTVT.

This clone was found once. The chain is built from TRBV6-6 and TRBJ2-2, with D possibly matching TRBD2 (5 bases). V was clipped by 0 bases and J by 4 bases, with 9 bases between them. CDR1 MNHNY and CDR2 SVGAGI come from the germline V gene (reference sequence). This CDR3 has 15 residues. The CDR3 coding sequence is TGTGCCAGCAGTTACTCGAGCAGCGGCACCGGGGAGCTGTTTTTT. Its translation is CASSYSSSGTGELFF.

This clone was seen once. This chain joins TRBV18 and TRBJ1-3; D gene ambiguous. The germline V gene has CDR1 KGHSH and CDR2 LQKENI. V was cut by 1 base and J by 3 bases, with 13 bases left in between. This CDR3 spans 16 amino acids. DNA for the CDR3: TGTGCCAGCTCACCACTGTCGTTAAGCGGTGGAAACACCATATATTTT. This codes for CASSPLSLSGGNTIYF. Full variable domain (remainder filled in from reference TRBV18 and TRBJ1-3): NAGVMQNPRHLVRRRGQEARLRCSPMKGHSHVYWYRQLPEEGLKFMVYLQKENIIDESGMPKERFSAEFPKEGPSILRIQQVVRGDSAAYFCASSPLSLSGGNTIYFGEGSWLTVV.

The chain employs TRBV5-6 and TRBJ2-3, with 9 bases aligning to TRBD1. Germline V CDR1 and CDR2: SGHDT, YYEEEE. V trimming: 0 bases; J trimming: 5 bases; junction bases outside the gene matches: 7. This CDR3 spans 16 amino acids. CDR3 region: CASSLVGQGKGDTQYF. CDR3 sequence (DNA): TGTGCCAGCAGCTTGGTCGGACAGGGGAAAGGAGATACGCAGTATTTT. Using reference TRBV5-6 and TRBJ2-3 for the parts outside the CDR3, the full variable domain is DAGVTQSPTHLIKTRGQQVTLRCSPKSGHDTVSWYQQALGQGPQFIFQYYEEEERQRGNFPDRFSGHQFPNYSSELNVNALLLGDSALYLCASSLVGQGKGDTQYFGPGTRLTVL.

V is TRBV15 and J is TRBJ1-4; TRBD1 agrees at 7 bases. V dropped 1 base and J dropped 3; count of bases not matched to a gene: 2. The CDR3 sequence is 15 residues long. Germline CDR1 LNHNV, CDR2 YYDKDF (reference sequence). The chain's CDR3 is CATSRAGQSNEKLFF. Written as DNA, the CDR3 is TGTGCCACCAGCAGAGCGGGACAGTCTAATGAAAAACTGTTTTTT. Using reference TRBV15 and TRBJ1-4 for the parts outside the CDR3, the full variable domain is DAMVIQNPRYQVTQFGKPVTLSCSQTLNHNVMYWYQQKSSQAPKLLFHYYDKDFNNEADTPDNFQSRRPNTSFCFLDIRSPGLGDTAMYLCATSRAGQSNEKLFFGSGTQLSVL.

This clone has only one observation. The rearrangement joins TRBV9 to TRBJ2-3; D gene uncertain. Per germline, CDR1 SGDLS and CDR2 YYNGEE. V was cut by 0 bases and J by 5 bases, with 7 bases left in between. This CDR3 has 13 residues. CDR3 nucleotides: TGTGCCAGCAGCGTAGGAGGAGAAGATACGCAGTATTTT. This codes for CASSVGGEDTQYF.

This clone was counted once. The rearrangement joins TRBV7-3 to TRBJ1-2, with 9 bases matching TRBD1. The CDR3 is 13 amino acids. Germline V gives CDR1 SGHTA, CDR2 FQGTGA. The trim removed 1 base at V and 8 bases at J, leaving 2 bases unmatched. As DNA, the CDR3 is TGTGCCAGCAGCTTAAGACAGGGGGGCGGCTACACCTTC. This encodes CASSLRQGGGYTF.

This chain uses TRBV6-5 with TRBJ1-2; maybe TRBD1 (5 bases). The CDR3 sequence is 12 residues long. CDR1 is MNHEY and CDR2 is SVGAGI in the germline V gene. Trimming left V 8 bases short and J 4 bases short, with 11 bases between. The CDR3 region has the DNA TGTGCCAGCGGGGGGGTAAGCTATGGCTACACCTTC. It codes for CASGGVSYGYTF.

The rearrangement links TRBV11-2 to TRBJ1-4; no clear D gene. CDR1 and CDR2 from the germline V gene are SGHAT and FQNNGV. This CDR3 is 15 amino acids long. Trimming took off 0 bases at V and 1 base at J, with 6 bases between the two ends. The CDR3 here is CASSLDGVTNEKLFF. The CDR3 DNA sequence: TGTGCCAGCAGCTTAGATGGAGTAACTAATGAAAAACTGTTTTTT.

This chain joins TRBV6-4 and TRBJ1-1; a possible D gene is TRBD1 (6 bases). This CDR3 contains 15 residues. Germline CDR1 is MRHNA and CDR2 is SNTAGT. The ends were cut back, 6 bases at V and 0 bases at J, with 14 bases in the middle. CDR3 coding DNA: TGTGCCAGCAGACCCAGACAGGAATTGAACACTGAAGCTTTCTTT. Translated: CASRPRQELNTEAFF.

The CDR3 is CASSLGTGTGHEQFF. As DNA, the CDR3 is TGTGCCAGCAGCTTAGGGACCGGGACAGGGCACGAGCAGTTCTTC. J is TRBJ2-1 and V is TRBV7-2; 9 bases line up with TRBD1. Losses at the gene ends were 1 base for V and 10 bases for J; bases not matched to a gene: 8. CDR1 is SGHTA and CDR2 is FQGNSA in the germline V gene. The CDR3 has 15 residues. The full variable domain, rest sourced from reference TRBV7-2 and TRBJ2-1, is GAGVSQSPSNKVTEKGKDVELRCDPISGHTALYWYRQSLGQGLEFLIYFQGNSAPDKSGLPSDRFSAERTGGSVSTLTIQRTQQEDSAVYLCASSLGTGTGHEQFFGPGTRLTVL.

The chain uses TRBV7-2 and TRBJ2-1; 7 bases match TRBD2. Per germline, CDR1 SGHTA and CDR2 FQGNSA. This CDR3 region has 16 residues. V trimming: 1 base; J trimming: 0 bases; junction bases outside the gene matches: 3. The CDR3 loop reads CASSLGGGLSYNEQFF. The CDR3 nucleotides read TGTGCCAGCAGCTTAGGGGGAGGGCTCTCCTACAATGAGCAGTTCTTC.

This clone is termed medium-sized. The V call is TRBV19, the J call TRBJ1-1; D may be TRBD1 (6 bases). Germline-derived CDR1 and CDR2 are LNHDA and SQIVND (reference sequence). This CDR3 is 16 amino acids long. Between the trimmed V and J ends, which lost 10 bases and 1 base, there was a span of 22 bases. The CDR3 here is CAKLSGDTSENTEAFF. In DNA, the CDR3 is TGTGCCAAACTAAGTGGGGACACGTCCGAGAACACTGAAGCTTTCTTT.

The chain joins TRBV5-4 to TRBJ1-2, with D maybe TRBD1 (6 bases). Trimming removed 2 bases at V and 0 bases at J, with 17 bases between. The CDR3 totals 17 residues. Germline CDR1 SGHNT, CDR2 YYREEE (reference sequence). In nucleotides, the CDR3 is TGTGCCAGCAGCTTCGGGGTAGTGCGGACAGCTAACTATGGCTACACCTTC. Its protein product is CASSFGVVRTANYGYTF.

V is TRBV19 and J is TRBJ1-1; D possibly corresponds to TRBD1 (6 bases). The V and J ends lost 1 base and 4 bases respectively, with 10 bases between them. Germline V lookup: CDR1 LNHDA, CDR2 SQIVND (reference sequence). This CDR3 region has 14 residues. In DNA, the CDR3 is TGTGCCAGTAGTATAGGAGGGGGGGGCACTGAAGCTTTCTTT. Translation: CASSIGGGGTEAFF.

The rearrangement joins TRBV30 to TRBJ1-1, with 7 bases lining up with TRBD1. The J segment lost 5 bases and the V segment lost 3 bases, leaving 15 bases of the junction unmatched. CDR3 length: 16 residues. Per germline, CDR1 GTSNPN and CDR2 SVGIG (reference sequence). CDR3 protein: CAWRAGILDRYTEAFF. In nucleotides, the CDR3 is TGTGCCTGGAGGGCAGGTATACTGGACAGGTATACTGAAGCTTTCTTT.

The chain couples TRBV6-5 to TRBJ2-7; 7 positions agree with TRBD1. Germline V CDR1 and CDR2: MNHEY, SVGAGI. V lost 6 bases, J lost 6 bases, and 5 bases stayed unmatched. CDR3 length: 12 residues. This CDR3 reads CASSRGYSEQYF. CDR3 DNA: TGTGCCAGCAGCAGGGGGTATTCCGAGCAGTACTTC.

This chain joins TRBV5-4 and TRBJ1-1; D possibly corresponds to TRBD1 (5 bases). Germline-derived CDR1 and CDR2 are SGHNT and YYREEE (reference sequence). CDR3 length equals 13 residues. V lost 5 bases, J lost 3 bases, and 11 bases lay in between. The CDR3 DNA follows: TGTGCCAGCAGTTCGACAGTATACACTGAAGCTTTCTTT. Protein: CASSSTVYTEAFF.

The chain links TRBV7-9 to TRBJ1-1; D gene ambiguous. Per germline, CDR1 SEHNR and CDR2 FQNEAQ (reference sequence). V was clipped by 4 bases and J by 0 bases, with 12 bases between them. The CDR3 sequence is 15 residues long. The CDR3 DNA reads as TGTGCCAGCAGCTCAGGCGGGGTCATGAACACTGAAGCTTTCTTT. Translating it yields CASSSGGVMNTEAFF.

The gene calls are TRBV14 and TRBJ2-1; 10 positions match TRBD2. Per the germline V gene, CDR1 is SGHDN and CDR2 is FVKESK. V lost 4 bases and J lost 7; bases outside the gene matches: 4. The length of the CDR3 is 14 residues. CDR3 nucleotide sequence: TGTGCCAGCAGCCCAGCGGGGGGGGTGAATGAGCAGTTCTTC. Translation: CASSPAGGVNEQFF.

J is TRBJ2-1 and V is TRBV15; possible D gene TRBD2, 6 bases. V was shortened by 1 base and J by 9 bases, with 16 bases between the two germline ends. Germline V CDR1 and CDR2: LNHNV, YYDKDF (reference sequence). The CDR3 is made up of 15 amino acids. CDR3 in amino acids: CATSRAWEEGSEQFF. CDR3 DNA sequence: TGTGCCACCAGCAGAGCGTGGGAGGAAGGGAGTGAGCAGTTCTTC.

The rearrangement joins TRBV5-1 to TRBJ1-6, with a tentative D call TRBD1 (6 bases). V shed 4 bases and J shed 2 bases, with 10 bases lying between them. The germline V gene encodes CDR1 SGHRS and CDR2 YFSETQ. This CDR3 contains 15 residues. In nucleotides, the CDR3 is TGCGCCAGCAGCGTAGACAGGCCCTATAATTCACCCCTCCACTTT. It yields the protein CASSVDRPYNSPLHF. Combining the CDR3 with reference TRBV5-1 and TRBJ1-6 gives the whole variable domain KAGVTQTPRYLIKTRGQQVTLSCSPISGHRSVSWYQQTPGQGLQFLFEYFSETQRNKGNFPGRFSGRQFSNSRSEMNVSTLELGDSALYLCASSVDRPYNSPLHFGNGTRLTVT.